This T cell receptor (beta chain) was sequenced during a study of blood T cell repertoires in COVID-19. In the study overall: Sites across the United States, Italy and Spain contributed samples from acute and convalescent COVID-19. T cells, B-cell-depleted T cells, or PBMCs supplied cDNA or gDNA.

In the study's own analysis: Amplification of reference gene primers provided the estimated nucleated cell counts. Profiled with immunoSEQ multiplex PCR; TCRdb holds only in-frame clones, not every one. That table furnishes V, J and clone size, whereas the DNA furnished D and trimming. The sample gives 65,000 or so clones, about four fifths of which show up once; 25% is in the top ten. Sequenced sample: peripheral blood. The TCR was taken from a human donor in a cohort sampled during active COVID-19.

This CDR3 reads CASQRGNTEAFF. The CDR3 nucleotides read TGTGCCAGCCAGCGAGGGAACACTGAAGCTTTCTTT. This chain links TRBV7-9 with TRBJ1-1; the D is unclear. CDR1 and CDR2 (germline): SEHNR, FQNEAQ (reference sequence). CDR3 size: 12 residues. V was shortened by 8 bases and J by 1 base, with 8 bases between the two germline ends.